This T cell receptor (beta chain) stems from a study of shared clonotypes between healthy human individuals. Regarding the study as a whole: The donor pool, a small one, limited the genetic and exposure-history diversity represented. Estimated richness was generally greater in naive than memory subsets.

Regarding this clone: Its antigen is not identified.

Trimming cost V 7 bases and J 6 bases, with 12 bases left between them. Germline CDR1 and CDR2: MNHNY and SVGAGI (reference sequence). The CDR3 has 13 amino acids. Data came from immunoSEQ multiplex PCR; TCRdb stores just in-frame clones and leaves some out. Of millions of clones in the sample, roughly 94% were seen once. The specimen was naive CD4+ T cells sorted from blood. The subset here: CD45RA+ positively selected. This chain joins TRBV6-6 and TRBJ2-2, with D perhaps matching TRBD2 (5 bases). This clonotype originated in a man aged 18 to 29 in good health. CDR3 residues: CASTPGFAGELFF. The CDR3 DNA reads TGTGCCAGCACCCCGGGGTTCGCCGGGGAGCTGTTTTTT.